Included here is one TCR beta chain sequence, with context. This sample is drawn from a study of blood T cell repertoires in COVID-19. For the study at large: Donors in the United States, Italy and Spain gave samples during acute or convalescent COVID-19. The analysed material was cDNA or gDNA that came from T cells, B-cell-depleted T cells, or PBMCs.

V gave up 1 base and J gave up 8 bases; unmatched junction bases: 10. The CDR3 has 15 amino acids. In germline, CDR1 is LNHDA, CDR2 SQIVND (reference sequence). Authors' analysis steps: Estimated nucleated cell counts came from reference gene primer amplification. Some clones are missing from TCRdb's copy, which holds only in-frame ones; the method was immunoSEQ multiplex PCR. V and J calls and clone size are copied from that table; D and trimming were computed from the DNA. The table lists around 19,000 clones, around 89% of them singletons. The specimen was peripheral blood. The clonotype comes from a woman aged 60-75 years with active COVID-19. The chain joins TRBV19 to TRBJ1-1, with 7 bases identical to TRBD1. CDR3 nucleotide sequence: TGTGCCAGTAGTATAGGGTCGGACAGGTGGGCCGAAGCTTTCTTT. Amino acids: CASSIGSDRWAEAFF.